Listed here is a single T cell receptor beta chain. No antigen is known for it. In germline, CDR1 is SQVTM, CDR2 ANQGSEA. Trimming left V 4 bases short and J 7 bases short, with 10 bases between. CDR3 length: 11 residues. PCR involved 60 Vbeta and 13 Jbeta primers. Sequencing was performed with immunoSEQ multiplex PCR; in TCRdb, only in-frame clones are kept and a portion is missing. Of approximately 100,000 clones listed, about two thirds are singletons. This sample stems from a study of cytomegalovirus exposure and HLA in healthy donors. Study findings and constraints: Researchers catalogued some 160 TCR beta chains as cytomegalovirus-associated.

The sample consisted of PBMCs. This receptor was obtained from a female donor in good health and CMV-seronegative. The chain links TRBV29-1 to TRBJ1-1; no definite D call. CDR3 region: CSVGSGNEAFF. The DNA of the CDR3 is TGCAGCGTTGGAAGCGGTAATGAAGCTTTCTTT.